This entry features one T cell receptor beta chain sequence. Its antigen is unidentified. This entry belongs to a study of spatial heterogeneity in lung cancer. Study observations and caveats: Detection of ubiquitous tumor TCRs in blood was higher at resection than follow-up.

Germline V CDR1 and CDR2: MNHEY, SVGAGI. Trimming at V came to 6 bases and at J to 4 bases, leaving 7 bases not matched to a gene. This CDR3 region has 14 residues. Time point given: sample taken at primary tumor resection. Donation came from 70 or so patients with untreated early-stage non-small cell lung cancer. Frozen PBMC, nontumor lung or tumor provided whole RNA, which was sequenced unsorted. Every molecule of TCR cDNA had its own unique molecular identifier. TCRdb re-called the 5' RACE reads through MiXCR, storing one row per CDR3 protein. This table holds 20,000 to 25,000 distinct CDR3 sequences, 7% found once.

V gene TRBV6-5 combines with J gene TRBJ2-3; 7 bases map to TRBD2. The sample here was PBMCs, taken at surgery. The sequence derives from a male donor with early-stage non-small cell lung cancer. For the CDR3, the DNA is TGTGCCAGCAGACGGGCTAGCGGAGCAGATACGCAGTATTTT. It yields the protein CASRRASGADTQYF.